The 28 T cell receptor beta chains below were found in one sample sequenced in a study of cytomegalovirus exposure and HLA in healthy donors. The PCR employed 60 Vbeta primers together with 13 Jbeta primers. Using immunoSEQ multiplex PCR, the repertoire was profiled, and TCRdb retains in-frame clones only, with some absent. The sample has over 150,000 clones, around 80% seen once. Input material: PBMCs. These receptors came from a woman in her forties or fifties in good health and CMV-seropositive.

The rearrangement links TRBV30 to TRBJ2-7; no reliable D call. There are 13 residues in the CDR3. CDR1 GTSNPN and CDR2 SVGIG come from the germline V gene (reference sequence). V dropped 3 bases and J dropped 2 bases, with 11 bases sitting between them. CDR3: CAWRPGFAYEQYF. Here the CDR3 DNA reads TGTGCCTGGAGGCCAGGCTTTGCCTACGAGCAGTACTTC.

The V and J genes are TRBV27 and TRBJ2-1; tentative D call: TRBD2 (6 bases). From germline, CDR1 is MNHEY and CDR2 SMNVEV (reference sequence). With 3 bases removed from V and 6 bases from J, the gap between germline ends came to 12 bases. This CDR3 is built from 14 residues. The CDR3 spells CASSFGTFPNEQFF. The CDR3 bases are TGTGCCAGCAGTTTCGGGACTTTCCCCAATGAGCAGTTCTTC.

The rearrangement links TRBV7-9 to TRBJ2-1; 9 nucleotides line up with TRBD2. Germline loops: CDR1 SEHNR, CDR2 FQNEAQ (reference sequence). V shed 3 bases and J 5 bases; nucleotides not matched to a gene: 11. The CDR3 is 17 residues long. The CDR3 DNA reads as TGTGCCAGCAGCTTCCCGCGGGCTAGCGGGGCCCACAATGAGCAGTTCTTC. Translating gives CASSFPRASGAHNEQFF.

V usage is TRBV7-9 and J usage is TRBJ1-4, with 8 bases identical to TRBD1. Germline trimming cut 2 bases from V and 8 bases from J; bases unmatched to any gene: 4. In germline, CDR1 is SEHNR, CDR2 FQNEAQ (reference sequence). The CDR3 spans 14 residues. CDR3 loop: CASSLKRTGEKLFF. CDR3 coding DNA: TGTGCCAGCAGCTTAAAACGGACAGGGGAAAAACTGTTTTTT.

The chain is built from TRBV5-1 and TRBJ2-3; the D gene is possibly TRBD2 (6 bases). CDR3 size: 14 residues. Trimming took 6 bases from V and 3 from J, leaving 14 bases between them. CDR1 is SGHRS, CDR2 YFSETQ, per germline. CDR3 sequence (DNA): TGCGCCAGCACAGATGGGGGGACTACAGATACGCAGTATTTT. Its protein product is CASTDGGTTDTQYF.

Remarks on this clone: This same CDR3 is encoded by further DNA sequences in the sample. The V gene is TRBV5-1, the J gene TRBJ1-1, with TRBD1 matching 7 bases. This CDR3 comprises 14 residues. J was trimmed by 1 base and V by 3 bases; bases with no gene match: 3. Per germline, CDR1 SGHRS and CDR2 YFSETQ. The CDR3 region has the DNA TGCGCCAGCAGCTCCGGGACAGCGAACACTGAAGCTTTCTTT. It codes for CASSSGTANTEAFF.

The rearrangement joins TRBV29-1 to TRBJ2-1; the match to TRBD1 covers 8 bases. CDR3 length equals 13 residues. Germline trimming cut 2 bases from V and 4 bases from J; bases unmatched to any gene: 1. Germline V gives CDR1 SQVTM, CDR2 ANQGSEA. This CDR3 is CSVETGGYNEQFF. The CDR3 DNA sequence: TGCAGCGTTGAAACAGGGGGGTACAATGAGCAGTTCTTC.

In its sample, this clone was seen a few times. The CDR3 DNA reads TGTGCCAGCAGCTATAGGAAGGGGCGCAATCAGCCCCAGCATTTT. Its translation is CASSYRKGRNQPQHF. This chain connects TRBV7-8 to TRBJ1-5, with TRBD1 as a possible D gene (5 bases). Germline CDR1 is SGHVS and CDR2 is FQNEAQ. The CDR3 sequence is 15 residues long. Trimming stripped 4 bases from V and 2 bases from J, with 12 bases between.

The V gene is TRBV11-2, the J gene TRBJ1-1; no clear D. Trimming stripped 5 bases from V and 0 bases from J, with 19 bases between. The germline CDR1 and CDR2 sequences are SGHAT and FQNNGV. This CDR3 contains 17 residues. The CDR3 DNA sequence: TGTGCCAGCAGCCCCCTTCGACTGCAATTCATGAACACTGAAGCTTTCTTT. Protein: CASSPLRLQFMNTEAFF.

The V call is TRBV7-2, the J call TRBJ2-5; D may be TRBD2 (6 bases). The V gene lost 3 bases and the J gene lost 10 bases, with 9 bases spanning the gap. CDR3 length: 11 residues. Germline lookup yields CDR1 SGHTA and CDR2 FQGNSA. CDR3 coding DNA: TGTGCCAGCAGCTTTTTGGGACTCCAGTACTTC. This sequence encodes CASSFLGLQYF.

The chain joins TRBV16 to TRBJ2-1; the D gene is possibly TRBD2 (6 bases). CDR3 length equals 16 residues. The germline gives CDR1 KGHSY, CDR2 FQNENV. Trimming took 0 bases from V and 8 from J, leaving 17 bases between them. CDR3 nucleotide sequence: TGTGCCAGCAGCCAATCGATAATAGCGGCAGTCGATGAGCAGTTCTTC. It is translated as CASSQSIIAAVDEQFF.

The J gene is TRBJ1-2, the V gene TRBV6-1; 7 nucleotides match TRBD1. Per the germline V gene, CDR1 is MNHNS and CDR2 is SASEGT. The V and J ends lost 6 bases and 4 bases, in that order; junction bases with no gene match: 5. The CDR3 is 13 residues long. CDR3 DNA sequence: TGTGCCAGCAGGAGGGGGCGCGCCTATGGCTACACCTTC. The encoded protein is CASRRGRAYGYTF.

J is TRBJ2-6 and V is TRBV30, with a weak D call TRBD2 (6 bases). Germline V lookup: CDR1 GTSNPN, CDR2 SVGIG (reference sequence). The CDR3 contains 16 residues. The V end was cut by 0 bases, the J end by 0 bases, with 9 bases between. The CDR3 loop is CAWSVLGGSGANVLTF. The CDR3 DNA sequence: TGTGCCTGGAGTGTACTGGGGGGCTCTGGGGCCAACGTCCTGACTTTC.

Regarding this clone: The sample carries other DNA sequences with the same CDR3. The chain links TRBV7-9 to TRBJ1-5, with D tentatively TRBD1 (5 bases). The CDR3 spans 13 residues. Trimming removed 4 bases at V and 2 bases at J, with 6 bases between. The V gene's germline CDR1 is SEHNR and CDR2 FQNEAQ (reference sequence). The CDR3 is CASSSGGNQPQHF. Written as DNA, the CDR3 is TGTGCCAGCAGCTCGGGGGGCAATCAGCCCCAGCATTTT.

The genes are TRBV6-1 and TRBJ2-2, with D possibly matching TRBD1 (6 bases). The CDR3 sequence is 15 residues long. CDR1 is MNHNS, CDR2 SASEGT, per germline. The V end was cut by 11 bases, the J end by 0 bases, with 16 bases between. CDR3 in DNA: TGTGCCGGAGAAAGGGACAACACGAACACCGGGGAGCTGTTTTTT. It is translated as CAGERDNTNTGELFF.

The chain combines TRBV12-5 with TRBJ1-2; D is ambiguous. CDR1 is LGHNT, CDR2 FRNRAP, per germline. The CDR3 sequence is 13 residues long. Deletions cut 0 bases from V and 8 bases from J, with 10 bases between. CDR3 residues: CASGLVPSNGYTF. CDR3 DNA sequence: TGTGCTAGTGGTTTGGTACCGAGCAACGGCTACACCTTC.

The gene calls are TRBV5-1 and TRBJ1-2; D gene ambiguous. The germline CDR1 and CDR2 sequences are SGHRS and YFSETQ. Trimming took 0 bases from V and 2 from J, leaving 14 bases between them. The CDR3 covers 16 residues. The CDR3: CASSLGNSLLNYGYTF. The CDR3 coding sequence is TGCGCCAGCAGCTTGGGAAACAGCCTGTTAAACTATGGCTACACCTTC.

This sequence joins TRBV10-3 and TRBJ2-2, with 10 bases aligning to TRBD1. With 2 bases clipped from V and 5 bases from J, the junction kept 5 bases outside the gene matches. The CDR3 is 16 residues long. In germline, CDR1 is ENHRY, CDR2 SYGVKD. CDR3: CAISEPTGGKTGELFF. The CDR3 bases are TGTGCCATCAGTGAGCCGACAGGGGGCAAGACCGGGGAGCTGTTTTTT.

This clone was counted a few times. The CDR3 sequence is CASSYIATNEKLFF. In DNA form, the CDR3 reads TGTGCCAGCAGTTATATAGCAACTAATGAAAAACTGTTTTTT. The chain links TRBV5-6 to TRBJ1-4; D uncertain. Looked up from germline, CDR1 is SGHDT and CDR2 is YYEEEE. Trimming cost V 5 bases and J 0 bases, with 8 bases left between them. This CDR3 region has 14 residues.

The genes are TRBV7-3 and TRBJ2-3; 10 nucleotides match TRBD2. Looked up from germline, CDR1 is SGHTA and CDR2 is FQGTGA. The CDR3 runs 16 residues. V was clipped by 6 bases and J by 6 bases; unmatched bases: 12. CDR3 bases: TGTGCCAGCAGTCTAAGCTCTAGCGGGGGCGGGGATACGCAGTATTTT. It codes for CASSLSSSGGGDTQYF.

This clone showed up just once. J is TRBJ1-2 and V is TRBV6-1; 8 positions match TRBD1. V dropped 1 base and J dropped 3; count of bases not matched to a gene: 7. The CDR3 is 16 residues long. Germline V gene sequence: CDR1 MNHNS, CDR2 SASEGT. The CDR3 loop is CASSEGQTGVYYGYTF. Here the CDR3 DNA reads TGTGCCAGCAGTGAAGGACAGACAGGGGTCTACTATGGCTACACCTTC.

V usage is TRBV6-1 and J usage is TRBJ1-1; D gene unclear. Trimming took off 1 base at V and 1 base at J, with 4 bases between the two ends. CDR1 is MNHNS and CDR2 is SASEGT in the germline V gene. The CDR3 spans 13 residues. The chain's CDR3 is CASSEVKNTEAFF. CDR3 bases: TGTGCCAGCAGTGAAGTCAAGAACACTGAAGCTTTCTTT.

The CDR3 sequence is CASSQTGIYGYTF. CDR3 sequence (DNA): TGTGCCAGCAGCCAAACGGGGATTTATGGCTACACCTTC. The gene calls are TRBV5-4 and TRBJ1-2; D is unclear. Germline V gene sequence: CDR1 SGHNT, CDR2 YYREEE (reference sequence). V lost 4 bases, J lost 5 bases, and 12 bases lay in between. The CDR3 covers 13 residues.

The J gene is TRBJ2-7, the V gene TRBV27; weak D call: TRBD1 (7 bases). CDR1 is MNHEY, CDR2 SMNVEV, per germline (reference sequence). This CDR3 region has 15 residues. V shed 3 bases and J shed 1 base, with 13 bases lying between them. The CDR3 region is CASSFRAGGSYEQYF. The CDR3 DNA sequence: TGTGCCAGCAGTTTTAGGGCAGGGGGGTCCTACGAGCAGTACTTC.

The V gene is TRBV9, the J gene TRBJ1-2; D may be TRBD1 (5 bases). CDR1 and CDR2 from the germline V gene are SGDLS and YYNGEE. Trimming pared 4 bases from V and 4 bases from J, leaving 11 bases between. The CDR3 covers 13 residues. The CDR3 DNA is TGTGCCAGCAGCCTAGCGGGGGGCTATGGCTACACCTTC. Its protein product is CASSLAGGYGYTF.

This chain uses TRBV11-3 with TRBJ2-3; TRBD2 matches at 12 bases. V was pared by 4 bases and J by 4 bases, with 3 bases of the junction left unmatched. This CDR3 region has 15 residues. Germline values: CDR1 SGHNT, CDR2 YENEEA. CDR3 residues: CASSSSSGGADTQYF. CDR3 DNA sequence: TGTGCCAGCAGCTCCTCTAGCGGGGGGGCAGATACGCAGTATTTT.

The V call is TRBV30, the J call TRBJ2-7; TRBD1 is a possible D gene (6 bases). Trimming shortened V by 4 bases and J by 3 bases, and 13 bases separated the two germline ends. Germline values: CDR1 GTSNPN, CDR2 SVGIG (reference sequence). The CDR3 runs 13 residues. The DNA for the CDR3 is TGTGCCTGGACGGCGGCAGGGGTCTACGAGCAGTACTTC. Protein: CAWTAAGVYEQYF.

V and J are TRBV6-5 and TRBJ1-1; tentatively, D is TRBD1 (5 bases). The germline gives CDR1 MNHEY, CDR2 SVGAGI. V gave up 6 bases and J gave up 1 base, with 12 bases separating them. CDR3 length equals 14 residues. The CDR3 here is CASSRGDRNTEAFF. The CDR3 DNA is TGTGCCAGCAGCCGCGGAGACAGGAACACTGAAGCTTTCTTT.